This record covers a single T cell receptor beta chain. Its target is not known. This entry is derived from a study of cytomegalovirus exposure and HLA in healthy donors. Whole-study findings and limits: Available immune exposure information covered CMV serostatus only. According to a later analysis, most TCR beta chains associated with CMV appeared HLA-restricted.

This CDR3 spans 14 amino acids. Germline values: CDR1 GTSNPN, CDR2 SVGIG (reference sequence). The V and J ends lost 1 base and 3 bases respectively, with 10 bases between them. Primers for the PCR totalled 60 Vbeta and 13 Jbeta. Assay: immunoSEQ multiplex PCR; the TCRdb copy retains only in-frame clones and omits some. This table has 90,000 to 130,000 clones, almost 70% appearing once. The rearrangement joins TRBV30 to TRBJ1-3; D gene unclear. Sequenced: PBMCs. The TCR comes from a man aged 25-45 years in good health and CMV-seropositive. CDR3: CAWSGGGVGNTIYF. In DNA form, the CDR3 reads TGTGCCTGGAGTGGAGGCGGGGTTGGAAACACCATATATTTT.